One sample yielded the 14 T cell receptor beta chains listed below, sequenced in a study of breast tumors, draining lymph nodes, adjacent tissues. TCRdb called the multiplex PCR reads again in MiXCR, with one record for every CDR3 protein. The sample has some 22,000 distinct CDR3 sequences, roughly 41% seen once. Material for sequencing was breast tumor tissue. These receptor sequences come from a female donor with breast cancer. Some clones in this sample may be carry-over from other donors' samples.

CDR3 region: CASSFALTGTGGPGANVLTF. As DNA, the CDR3 is TGCGCCAGTAGTTTCGCTCTCACGGGGACCGGGGGCCCTGGGGCCAACGTCCTGACTTTC. This chain uses TRBV5-1 with TRBJ2-6; the D gene could be TRBD1 or TRBD2 (6 bases each). Germline CDR1 SGHRS, CDR2 YFSETQ. The CDR3 covers 20 residues. Trimming pared 8 bases from V and 2 bases from J, leaving 29 bases between.

This sequence joins TRBV20-1 and TRBJ2-7; no definite D call. CDR1 and CDR2 from the germline V gene are DFQATT and SNEGSKA (reference sequence). V shed 1 base and J shed 4 bases, with 5 bases lying between them. This CDR3 comprises 11 residues. The CDR3, as DNA: TGCAGTGCTAGAGGTGTATACGAGCAGTACTTC. This sequence encodes CSARGVYEQYF.

This clonotype came up many times. V usage is TRBV7-2 and J usage is TRBJ2-1, with 7 bases matching TRBD2. The germline V gene encodes CDR1 SGHTA and CDR2 FQGNSA. V gave up 8 bases and J gave up 0 bases; unmatched junction bases: 10. This CDR3 comprises 16 residues. In nucleotides, the CDR3 is TGTGCCAGCCGTTCCGCGGGCGGGAGCTCCTACAATGAGCAGTTCTTC. Amino acids: CASRSAGGSSYNEQFF. Filled out from reference TRBV7-2 and TRBJ2-1, the complete variable domain reads GAGVSQSPSNKVTEKGKDVELRCDPISGHTALYWYRQSLGQGLEFLIYFQGNSAPDKSGLPSDRFSAERTGGSVSTLTIQRTQQEDSAVYLCASRSAGGSSYNEQFFGPGTRLTVL.

The chain uses TRBV27 and TRBJ2-7, with 9 bases aligning to TRBD1. The CDR3 length is 15 residues. CDR1 is MNHEY and CDR2 is SMNVEV in the germline V gene (reference sequence). After removal of 3 bases from V and 6 bases from J, the junction contained 9 bases not matched to a gene. The CDR3 nucleotides are TGTGCCAGCAGTTTCGCCGGGACAGGGATTTTCGAGCAGTACTTC. Amino acids: CASSFAGTGIFEQYF.

By share of the sample, this clonotype is medium-sized (0.01 to 0.1%). The chain couples TRBV7-9 to TRBJ1-4, with a tentative D call TRBD1 (6 bases). Trimming cost V 0 bases and J 3 bases, with 11 bases left between them. Germline V lookup: CDR1 SEHNR, CDR2 FQNEAQ (reference sequence). The CDR3 is 16 residues long. CDR3 nucleotide sequence: TGTGCCAGCAGCTTAGCGTTGGGACAAGCTAATGAAAAACTGTTTTTT. Translating it yields CASSLALGQANEKLFF.

This chain connects TRBV5-1 to TRBJ2-3; 10 bases agree with TRBD2. Per the germline V gene, CDR1 is SGHRS and CDR2 is YFSETQ. The junction had 10 bases not matched to a gene; V was cut back by 4 bases and J by 5 bases. The CDR3 extends over 16 amino acids. This chain's CDR3 is CASSRGQAGGRDTQYF. CDR3 nucleotides: TGCGCCAGCAGCAGGGGTCAAGCGGGGGGGCGAGATACGCAGTATTTT.

The rearrangement links TRBV5-1 to TRBJ2-6; D is uncertain. The CDR3 sequence is 15 residues long. Germline-derived CDR1 and CDR2 are SGHRS and YFSETQ. Trimming removed 3 bases from V and 2 bases from J, with 9 bases in between. This CDR3 reads CASSSLNTGANVLTF. The CDR3 bases are TGCGCCAGCAGCTCTTTGAATACTGGGGCCAACGTCCTGACTTTC.

This clonotype is deemed medium-sized. The chain employs TRBV7-9 and TRBJ2-5; 11 bases are shared with TRBD2. The CDR3 covers 16 residues. V lost 5 bases to trimming and J lost 4 bases; unmatched junction nucleotides: 9. From germline, CDR1 is SEHNR and CDR2 FQNEAQ (reference sequence). The CDR3 protein is CASSPAGLAAAETQYF. CDR3 coding DNA: TGTGCCAGCAGCCCGGCGGGACTAGCGGCCGCAGAGACCCAGTACTTC.

The rearrangement joins TRBV9 to TRBJ2-3; 11 bases match TRBD2. The V and J ends lost 6 bases and 4 bases, in that order; junction bases with no gene match: 10. From germline, CDR1 is SGDLS and CDR2 YYNGEE. The CDR3 is made up of 16 amino acids. CDR3 residues: CASKRGTSGSPDTQYF. For the CDR3, the DNA is TGTGCCAGCAAAAGGGGGACTAGCGGTTCCCCAGATACGCAGTATTTT.

The chain links TRBV24-1 to TRBJ1-2, with D possibly TRBD1 on 6 matching bases. CDR1 is KGHDR and CDR2 is SFDVKD in the germline V gene. CDR3 size: 12 residues. The V gene lost 3 bases and the J gene lost 8 bases, with 9 bases spanning the gap. As DNA, the CDR3 is TGTGCCACCAGTGATGGGACACTCGGCTACACCTTC. It translates to CATSDGTLGYTF.

The CDR3 DNA reads as TGTGCCAGCAGCTCCGATTACAGGGAAGCGAATGAAAAACTGTTTTTT. This sequence encodes CASSSDYREANEKLFF. The chain carries TRBV7-9 and TRBJ1-4, with D possibly matching TRBD1 (6 bases). V lost 4 bases, J lost 5 bases, and 17 bases lay in between. In germline, CDR1 is SEHNR, CDR2 FQNEAQ (reference sequence). This CDR3 contains 16 residues.

V usage is TRBV6-4 and J usage is TRBJ2-5; TRBD2 matches 8 bases. This CDR3 region has 15 residues. V was clipped by 3 bases and J by 5 bases; unmatched bases: 8. Germline V gene lookup returns CDR1 MRHNA and CDR2 SNTAGT. The CDR3 DNA sequence: TGTGCCAGCAGTGAGCAAGCGGGAGAGTTGGAGACCCAGTACTTC. Amino acid sequence: CASSEQAGELETQYF.

This clonotype was recorded at least ten times. The junction does not match germline at one end; this may be a read error. J is TRBJ2-5 and V is TRBV7-9; TRBD2 is a possible D gene (5 bases). Germline V CDR1 and CDR2: SEHNR, FQNEAQ (reference sequence). This CDR3 has 17 residues. CDR3 nucleotide sequence: TGTGCCAGCAGCTTAGAGTCGTTGGTTACCCGGGGAGAGCCCCAGTACTTC. It yields the protein CASSLESLVTRGEPQYF.

The V and J genes are TRBV10-1 and TRBJ1-2; TRBD1 might be the D (5 bases). The V gene's germline CDR1 is WNHNN and CDR2 SYGVQD (reference sequence). Trimming pared 0 bases from V and 0 bases from J, leaving 20 bases between. CDR3 size: 19 residues. CDR3 DNA: TGCGCCAGCAGTGAGTCACGACCCTCTCGACAGCAAACTAACTATGGCTACACCTTC. Encoded protein: CASSESRPSRQQTNYGYTF.